The clone carrying this T cell receptor (beta chain) was counted between two and nine times. What it binds is not known. These data originate in a study of identical twins. TCRdb reprocessed the 5' RACE reads with MiXCR, giving one entry per CDR3 protein. The data show roughly 1.6 million distinct CDR3 sequences, about 31% seen once. Germline CDR1 reads SGHAT; CDR2 reads FQDESV (reference sequence). The CDR3 covers 12 residues. Trimming stripped 2 bases from V and 5 bases from J, with 5 bases between. General study results and limits: Excess twin sharing in beta out-of-frame sequences was weaker.

Healthy Caucasian individuals made up all the donors. Specimen: cord blood. The chain couples TRBV11-1 to TRBJ2-3; no firm D call. The receptor was isolated from a newborn girl in good health. Here the CDR3 reads CASSLHRDTQYF. CDR3 nucleotides: TGTGCCAGCAGCTTACACCGAGATACGCAGTATTTT.